This TCR beta chain was obtained from a study of blood T cell repertoires in COVID-19 (dated by TCRdb to about 2020). At the level of the whole study: Samples covering the acute and convalescent phases of COVID-19 were provided by collaborators in the United States, Italy and Spain. The material from the prospective study consisted of cDNA or gDNA derived from T cells, B-cell-depleted T cells, or PBMCs. The dataset comprised deeply sampled blood TCRbeta repertoires from subjects exposed to, actively infected with, or recovered from COVID-19. The repertoires were released in a freely available public database intended as a resource for research on the immune response to SARS-CoV-2. Samples came from the ongoing ImmuneRACE study (first 160 participants) plus 1,254 subjects from 6 global collaborators. Nearly every sample came with metadata listing a de-identified subject ID, COVID-19 status, age in years and sex. Where available, HLA class I and class II types were taken from metadata supplied by the sample provider and were not determined by assay-based typing. Findings and caveats that apply to the study as a whole: How much clinical and demographic metadata was included differed by source and by participant, and the metadata was provided uncurated.

Concerning this clone: It lacks a known antigen. Base qualities were left out, and no much larger clone turns up one base away.

Enrolling through a virtual design, the prospective study's participants ranged in age from roughly 18 to 95 years and lived across 24 United States geographic areas. In the prospective study, cohorts were assigned on the basis of participant-reported clinical history obtained from a screening survey and a study questionnaire. ImmuneRACE Cohort 3 recovered participants were defined by two consecutive negative NP/OP PCR tests, healthcare professional clearance, or symptom resolution. Mobile phlebotomists in the prospective study collected whole blood, serum and a nasopharyngeal or oropharyngeal swab from every participant. Prospective study participants could optionally give additional blood draws and questionnaires over an approximately two-month period. Before DNA extraction, prospective study blood samples were shipped either frozen or at room temperature. TCRbeta CDR3 regions were amplified from genomic DNA by means of the immunoSEQ Assay, a bias-controlled multiplex PCR. The original pipeline was this. Within the assay, amplification of reference gene primers was used to estimate how many nucleated cells each sample contained. To quantify the absolute abundance of each unique TCRbeta CDR3 rearrangement, sequence reads were collapsed and filtered. For each sample, productive Simpson clonality was calculated by taking the square root of Simpson's diversity index across productive rearrangements. What TCRdb holds here is the immuneACCESS table cut down to in-frame rearrangements. Part of the clones is not present; checked against another copy, under half of the missing clones reflect an unresolved V gene, and the others are unexplained. That table gives V, J and clone size, and the DNA gave D and trimming. Within this sample are around 290,000 clones, with approximately 88% of them counted one time only. Together, the top ten hold around 1% of the sample.

Taken from the germline V gene (reference sequence), the CDR1 and CDR2 loops are LNHDA and SQIVND. The trim is 6 bases for V and 0 bases for J, with a gap of 14 bases between the germline ends. The CDR3 starts with the cysteine, ends with the phenylalanine, and has 15 residues. Left in the record is the CDR3 DNA by itself, 45 bases read in frame from the first base. The sequenced sample consisted of PBMCs or T cells enriched from blood (not recorded which). The rearrangement combines TRBV19 with TRBJ1-1; no confident D gene assignment can be made. This sequence was found in a woman in her twenties or thirties who had recovered from COVID-19. At the DNA level, the sequence is TGTGCCAGTAGGCCAGCAGGTAACATGAACACTGAAGCTTTCTTT. It specifies CASRPAGNMNTEAFF.